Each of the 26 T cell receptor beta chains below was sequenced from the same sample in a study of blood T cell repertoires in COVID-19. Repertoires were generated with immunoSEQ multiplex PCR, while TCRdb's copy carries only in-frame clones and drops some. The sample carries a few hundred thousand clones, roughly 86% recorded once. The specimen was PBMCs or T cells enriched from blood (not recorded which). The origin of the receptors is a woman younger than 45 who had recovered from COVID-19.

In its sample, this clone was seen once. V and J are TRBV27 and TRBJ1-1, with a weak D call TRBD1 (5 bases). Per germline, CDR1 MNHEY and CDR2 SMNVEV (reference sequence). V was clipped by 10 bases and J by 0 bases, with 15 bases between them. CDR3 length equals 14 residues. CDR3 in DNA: TGTGCCACCCAGGGAAGATTAATGAACACTGAAGCTTTCTTT. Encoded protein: CATQGRLMNTEAFF.

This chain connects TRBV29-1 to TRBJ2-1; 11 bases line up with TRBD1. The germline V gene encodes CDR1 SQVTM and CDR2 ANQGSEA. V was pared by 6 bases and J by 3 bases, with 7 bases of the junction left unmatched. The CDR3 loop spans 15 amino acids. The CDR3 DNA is TGCAGCGTCCGTTGGGGACAGGGGGACTACAATGAGCAGTTCTTC. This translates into CSVRWGQGDYNEQFF.

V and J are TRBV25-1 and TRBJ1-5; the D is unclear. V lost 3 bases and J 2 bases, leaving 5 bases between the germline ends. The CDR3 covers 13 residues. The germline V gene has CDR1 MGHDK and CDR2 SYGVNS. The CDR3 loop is CASSDLGNQPQHF. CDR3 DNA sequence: TGTGCCAGCAGTGATCTAGGCAATCAGCCCCAGCATTTT.

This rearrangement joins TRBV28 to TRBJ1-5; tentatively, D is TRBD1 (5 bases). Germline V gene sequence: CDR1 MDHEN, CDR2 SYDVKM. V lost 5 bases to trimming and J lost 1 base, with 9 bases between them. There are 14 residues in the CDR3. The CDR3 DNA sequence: TGTGCCAGCAGTAATGACAGAAGCAATCAGCCCCAGCATTTT. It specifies CASSNDRSNQPQHF. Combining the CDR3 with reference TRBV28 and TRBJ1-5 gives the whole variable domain DVKVTQSSRYLVKRTGEKVFLECVQDMDHENMFWYRQDPGLGLRLIYFSYDVKMKEKGDIPEGYSVSREKKERFSLILESASTNQTSMYLCASSNDRSNQPQHFGDGTRLSIL.

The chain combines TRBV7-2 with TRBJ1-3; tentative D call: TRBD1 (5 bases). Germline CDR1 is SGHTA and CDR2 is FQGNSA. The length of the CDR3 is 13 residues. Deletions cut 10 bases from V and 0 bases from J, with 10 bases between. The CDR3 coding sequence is TGTGCCACCCAGGGTAGCTCTGGAAACACCATATATTTT. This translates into CATQGSSGNTIYF.

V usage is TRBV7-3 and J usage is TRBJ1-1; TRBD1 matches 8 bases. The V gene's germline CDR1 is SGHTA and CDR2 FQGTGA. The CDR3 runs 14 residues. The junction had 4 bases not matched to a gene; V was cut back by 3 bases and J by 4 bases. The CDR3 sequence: CASSFRQGSTEAFF. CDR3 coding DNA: TGTGCCAGCAGCTTCCGACAGGGGAGCACTGAAGCTTTCTTT.

The CDR3 region is CASSPRTGINYGYTF. The CDR3 nucleotides are TGTGCCAGCAGCCCGCGGACAGGTATTAACTATGGCTACACCTTC. The genes are TRBV28 and TRBJ1-2, with 7 bases lining up with TRBD1. Germline CDR1 reads MDHEN; CDR2 reads SYDVKM. CDR3 length: 15 amino acids. After removal of 6 bases from V and 1 base from J, the junction contained 8 bases not matched to a gene.

The CDR3 sequence is CASRTRSGGDTEAFF. DNA of the CDR3: TGTGCCAGCAGAACAAGGAGTGGGGGGGACACTGAAGCTTTCTTT. This sequence joins TRBV2 and TRBJ1-1; D is possibly TRBD1 (5 bases). V lost 6 bases and J 3 bases, leaving 17 bases between the germline ends. Germline V lookup: CDR1 SNHLY, CDR2 FYNNEI. CDR3 length: 15 residues. The full variable domain, in which reference TRBV2 and TRBJ1-1 provide the parts outside the CDR3, is EPEVTQTPSHQVTQMGQEVILRCVPISNHLYFYWYRQILGQKVEFLVSFYNNEISEKSEIFDDQFSVERPDGSNFTLKIRSTKLEDSAMYFCASRTRSGGDTEAFFGQGTRLTVV.

The CDR3 protein is CASSLGIVSSYEQYF. The CDR3 nucleotides read TGTGCCAGCAGCTTAGGAATAGTGAGCTCCTACGAGCAGTACTTC. This chain joins TRBV7-2 and TRBJ2-7; D is ambiguous. The germline CDR1 and CDR2 sequences are SGHTA and FQGNSA. CDR3 length: 15 residues. The ends were cut back, 1 base at V and 0 bases at J, with 10 bases in the middle.

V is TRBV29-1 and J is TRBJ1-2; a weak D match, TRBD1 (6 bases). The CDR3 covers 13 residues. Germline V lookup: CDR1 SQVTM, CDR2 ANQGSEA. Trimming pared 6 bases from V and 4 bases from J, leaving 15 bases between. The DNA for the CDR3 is TGCAGCGTGGGCCCGGCAGGGGTCTATGGCTACACCTTC. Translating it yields CSVGPAGVYGYTF.

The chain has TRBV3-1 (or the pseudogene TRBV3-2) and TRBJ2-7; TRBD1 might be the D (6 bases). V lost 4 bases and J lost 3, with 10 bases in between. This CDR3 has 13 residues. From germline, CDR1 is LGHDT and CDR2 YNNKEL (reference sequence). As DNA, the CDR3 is TGTGCCAGCAGCCCGGACAGCGGCTACGAGCAGTACTTC. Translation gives CASSPDSGYEQYF.

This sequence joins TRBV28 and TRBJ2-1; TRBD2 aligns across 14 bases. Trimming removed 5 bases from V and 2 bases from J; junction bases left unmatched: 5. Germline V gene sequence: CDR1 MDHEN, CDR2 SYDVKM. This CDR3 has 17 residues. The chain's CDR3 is CASSLGLAGVPYNEQFF. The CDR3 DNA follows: TGTGCCAGCAGTCTGGGACTAGCGGGAGTTCCCTACAATGAGCAGTTCTTC. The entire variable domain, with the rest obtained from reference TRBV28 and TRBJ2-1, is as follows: DVKVTQSSRYLVKRTGEKVFLECVQDMDHENMFWYRQDPGLGLRLIYFSYDVKMKEKGDIPEGYSVSREKKERFSLILESASTNQTSMYLCASSLGLAGVPYNEQFFGPGTRLTVL.

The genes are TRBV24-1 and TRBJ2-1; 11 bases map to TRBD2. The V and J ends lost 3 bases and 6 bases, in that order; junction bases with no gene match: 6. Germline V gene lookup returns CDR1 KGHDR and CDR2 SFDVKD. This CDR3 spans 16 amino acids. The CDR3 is CATSDPTSGKGNEQFF. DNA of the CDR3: TGTGCCACCAGTGATCCGACTAGCGGGAAGGGCAATGAGCAGTTCTTC.

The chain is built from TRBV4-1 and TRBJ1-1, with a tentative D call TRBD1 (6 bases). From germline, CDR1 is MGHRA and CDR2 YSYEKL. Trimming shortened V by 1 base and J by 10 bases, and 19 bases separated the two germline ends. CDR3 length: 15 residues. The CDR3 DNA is TGCGCCAGCAGCCAAGTCGCCGGACAGCGATCTGGAGCTTTCTTT. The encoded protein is CASSQVAGQRSGAFF.

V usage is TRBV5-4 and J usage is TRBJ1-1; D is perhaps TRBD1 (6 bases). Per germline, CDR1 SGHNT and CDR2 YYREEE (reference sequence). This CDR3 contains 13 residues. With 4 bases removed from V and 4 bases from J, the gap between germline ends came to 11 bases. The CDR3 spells CASSPAGATEAFF. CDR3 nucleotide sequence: TGTGCCAGCAGCCCCGCAGGGGCCACTGAAGCTTTCTTT. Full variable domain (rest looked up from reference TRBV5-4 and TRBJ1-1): ETGVTQSPTHLIKTRGQQVTLRCSSQSGHNTVSWYQQALGQGPQFIFQYYREEENGRGNFPPRFSGLQFPNYSSELNVNALELDDSALYLCASSPAGATEAFFGQGTRLTVV.

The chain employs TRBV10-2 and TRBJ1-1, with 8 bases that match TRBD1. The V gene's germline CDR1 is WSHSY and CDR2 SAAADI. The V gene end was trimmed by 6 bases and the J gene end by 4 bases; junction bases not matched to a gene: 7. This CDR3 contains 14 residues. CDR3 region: CASRDRGGITEAFF. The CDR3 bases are TGCGCCAGCAGAGACAGGGGCGGAATCACTGAAGCTTTCTTT.

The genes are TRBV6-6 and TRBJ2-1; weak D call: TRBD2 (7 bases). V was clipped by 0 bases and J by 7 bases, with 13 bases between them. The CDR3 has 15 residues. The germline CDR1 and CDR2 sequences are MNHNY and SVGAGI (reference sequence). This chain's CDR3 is CASSYSGGTYNEQFF. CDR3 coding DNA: TGTGCCAGCAGTTACTCGGGGGGGACATATAATGAGCAGTTCTTC.

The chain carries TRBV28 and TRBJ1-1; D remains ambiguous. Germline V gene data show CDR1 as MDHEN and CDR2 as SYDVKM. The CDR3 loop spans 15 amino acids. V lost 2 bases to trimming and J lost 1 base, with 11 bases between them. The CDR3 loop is CASSLPGGPNTEAFF. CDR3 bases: TGTGCCAGCAGTTTACCCGGCGGGCCGAACACTGAAGCTTTCTTT. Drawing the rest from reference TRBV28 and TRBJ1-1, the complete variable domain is DVKVTQSSRYLVKRTGEKVFLECVQDMDHENMFWYRQDPGLGLRLIYFSYDVKMKEKGDIPEGYSVSREKKERFSLILESASTNQTSMYLCASSLPGGPNTEAFFGQGTRLTVV.

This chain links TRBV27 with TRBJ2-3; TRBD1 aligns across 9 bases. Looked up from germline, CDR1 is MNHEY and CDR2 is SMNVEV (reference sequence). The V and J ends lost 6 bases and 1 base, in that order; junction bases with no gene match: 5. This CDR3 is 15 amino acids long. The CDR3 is CASRTGDRGTDTQYF. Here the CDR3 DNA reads TGTGCCAGCAGGACAGGGGACAGGGGCACAGATACGCAGTATTTT.

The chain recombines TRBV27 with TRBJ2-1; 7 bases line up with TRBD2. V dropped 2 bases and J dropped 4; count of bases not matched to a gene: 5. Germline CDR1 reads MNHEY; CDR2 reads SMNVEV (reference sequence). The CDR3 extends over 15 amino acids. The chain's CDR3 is CASSLDLAEYNEQFF. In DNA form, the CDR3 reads TGTGCCAGCAGTTTAGATCTAGCGGAGTACAATGAGCAGTTCTTC.

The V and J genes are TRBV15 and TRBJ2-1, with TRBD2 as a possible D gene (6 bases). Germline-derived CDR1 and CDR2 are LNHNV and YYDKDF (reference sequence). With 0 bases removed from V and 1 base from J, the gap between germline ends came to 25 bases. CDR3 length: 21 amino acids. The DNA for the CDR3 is TGTGCCACCAGCAGAGATCCGGGAGCCGGGTGGACCGAAGGATCCTACAATGAGCAGTTCTTC. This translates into CATSRDPGAGWTEGSYNEQFF.

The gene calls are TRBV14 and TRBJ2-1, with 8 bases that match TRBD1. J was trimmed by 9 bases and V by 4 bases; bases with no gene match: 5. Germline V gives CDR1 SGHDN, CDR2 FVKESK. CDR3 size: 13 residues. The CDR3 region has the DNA TGTGCCAGCAGCCCGCGGACAGGGACTGAGCAGTTCTTC. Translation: CASSPRTGTEQFF.

CDR3 sequence reads: CASSPRLSGISYNEQFF. The CDR3 region has the DNA TGTGCCAGCAGTCCACGTTTGAGCGGGATTTCCTACAATGAGCAGTTCTTC. This chain joins TRBV6-6 and TRBJ2-1; 7 bases agree with TRBD2. Germline CDR1 MNHNY, CDR2 SVGAGI (reference sequence). The CDR3 totals 17 residues. V dropped 5 bases and J dropped 1; count of bases not matched to a gene: 11.

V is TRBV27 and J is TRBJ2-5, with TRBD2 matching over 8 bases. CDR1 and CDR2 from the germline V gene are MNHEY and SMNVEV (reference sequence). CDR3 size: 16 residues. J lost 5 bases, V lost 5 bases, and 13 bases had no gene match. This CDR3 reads CASSGPGREGPETQYF. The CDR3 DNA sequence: TGTGCCAGCAGTGGGCCCGGGAGGGAGGGCCCGGAGACCCAGTACTTC.

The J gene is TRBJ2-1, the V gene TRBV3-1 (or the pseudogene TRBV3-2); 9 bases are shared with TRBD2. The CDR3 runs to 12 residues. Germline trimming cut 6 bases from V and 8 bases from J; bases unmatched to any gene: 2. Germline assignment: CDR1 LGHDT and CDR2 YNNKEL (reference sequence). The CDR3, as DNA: TGTGCCAGCAGGACTAGCGGATATGAGCAGTTCTTC. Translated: CASRTSGYEQFF.

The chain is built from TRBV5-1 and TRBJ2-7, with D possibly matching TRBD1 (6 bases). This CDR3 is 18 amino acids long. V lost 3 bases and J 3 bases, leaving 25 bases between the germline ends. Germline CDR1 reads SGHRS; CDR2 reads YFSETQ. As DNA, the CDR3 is TGCGCCAGCAGCTCTTTTGGGTACAGGGATGACCCTCTCTACGAGCAGTACTTC. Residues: CASSSFGYRDDPLYEQYF.